This T cell receptor (beta chain) was retrieved from a study of OX40 agonist ivuxolimab in advanced cancers. The study, taken as a whole, reports: There were, on average, more expanded clones in CD8+ T cells than in CD4+. Still undetermined is the antigen specificity of the expanded peripheral T cells. CD4+ and CD8+ blood T cells expanded clonally by week 6 at 0.1 to 3.0 mg/kg.

V was trimmed by 5 bases and J by 4 bases, leaving 11 bases between them. The germline CDR1 and CDR2 sequences are LNHDA and SQIVND (reference sequence). The CDR3 sequence is 13 residues long. Points on this clone: The antigen is undetermined.

Blood got drawn at baseline, again on cycle 4 day 1, and then on cycle 7 day 1. Clones were sequenced by immunoSEQ multiplex PCR, and TCRdb holds only the in-frame ones, with some missing. The repertoire holds 20,000 to 25,000 clones, with over 75% as singletons. The rearrangement links TRBV19 to TRBJ1-2; D call uncertain. This sequence originates from an adult with an advanced solid tumor such as melanoma, head and neck, liver or kidney cancer. This specimen was CD4+ or CD8+ T cells sorted from blood, taken in a trial of the OX40 agonist ivuxolimab. Here the CDR3 DNA reads TGTGCCAGTAGTTATAGGACGGGCTATGGCTACACCTTC. Its translation: CASSYRTGYGYTF.